The 29 T cell receptor beta chains below all came from one sample that was sequenced in a study of blood T cell repertoires in COVID-19. Profiled with immunoSEQ multiplex PCR; TCRdb holds only in-frame clones, not every one. The table records approximately 240,000 clones, 75% to 95% of them present only once. Sample: PBMCs or T cells enriched from blood (not recorded which). The receptors stem from a woman aged 18 to 35 who had recovered from COVID-19.

The chain is built from TRBV9 and TRBJ1-3; possible D gene TRBD1, 6 bases. V dropped 4 bases and J dropped 3 bases, with 20 bases sitting between them. The germline V gene encodes CDR1 SGDLS and CDR2 YYNGEE. The CDR3 sequence is 17 residues long. The CDR3 nucleotides are TGTGCCAGCAGCCCTAGTTGGCGTGGGACATTTGGAAACACCATATATTTT. Its protein is CASSPSWRGTFGNTIYF.

The V call is TRBV15, the J call TRBJ1-2, with 7 bases identical to TRBD1. The V and J ends lost 0 bases and 3 bases, in that order; junction bases with no gene match: 13. Per the germline V gene, CDR1 is LNHNV and CDR2 is YYDKDF (reference sequence). The CDR3 length is 18 residues. CDR3 loop: CATSRDKTGAHTHYGYTF. The CDR3 DNA reads TGTGCCACCAGCAGAGATAAAACAGGGGCCCACACTCACTATGGCTACACCTTC.

The CDR3 coding sequence is TGTGCCAGCAGCCCGTCAGCGGGGCTAACAGATACGCAGTATTTT. The encoded protein is CASSPSAGLTDTQYF. The chain carries TRBV7-3 and TRBJ2-3; 7 bases match TRBD2. Germline CDR1 and CDR2: SGHTA and FQGTGA. V shed 5 bases, J shed 3 bases, and the junction held 8 bases outside the gene matches. The CDR3 is 15 amino acids.

This chain uses TRBV7-9 with TRBJ1-4; D not certain. V was trimmed by 5 bases and J by 7 bases, leaving 5 bases between them. CDR3 length equals 11 residues. Germline-derived CDR1 and CDR2 are SEHNR and FQNEAQ (reference sequence). This CDR3 is CASSPGEKLFF. The CDR3, as DNA: TGTGCCAGCAGCCCGGGTGAAAAACTGTTTTTT.

The chain has TRBV9 and TRBJ2-2; a possible D gene is TRBD1 (6 bases). The V gene's germline CDR1 is SGDLS and CDR2 YYNGEE. V lost 7 bases to trimming and J lost 2 bases, with 12 bases between them. This CDR3 region has 14 residues. The CDR3 protein is CASSSGDNTGELFF. CDR3 in DNA: TGTGCCAGCTCTTCAGGGGATAACACCGGGGAGCTGTTTTTT.

V is TRBV6-5 and J is TRBJ2-3; D is perhaps TRBD1 (5 bases). The V gene lost 4 bases and the J gene lost 0 bases, with 14 bases spanning the gap. The CDR3 extends over 16 amino acids. Germline V gene data show CDR1 as MNHEY and CDR2 as SVGAGI. The CDR3 spells CASSWQGFDSTDTQYF. The CDR3 nucleotides are TGTGCCAGCAGTTGGCAGGGTTTCGATAGCACAGATACGCAGTATTTT.

This clone was seen once. The rearrangement uses TRBV19 and TRBJ1-4, with a weak D call TRBD1 (6 bases). Trimming removed 1 base at V and 8 bases at J, with 14 bases between. The CDR3 is 15 amino acids. Germline CDR1 and CDR2: LNHDA and SQIVND (reference sequence). This CDR3 reads CASSIGQGLREKLFF. CDR3 sequence (DNA): TGTGCCAGTAGTATAGGTCAGGGGCTAAGAGAAAAACTGTTTTTT.

V and J are TRBV20-1 and TRBJ2-1; 7 bases map to TRBD2. This CDR3 has 13 residues. The germline CDR1 and CDR2 sequences are DFQATT and SNEGSKA (reference sequence). Losses at the gene ends were 3 bases for V and 3 bases for J; bases not matched to a gene: 2. The CDR3 protein is CSASWGGYNEQFF. The DNA for the CDR3 is TGCAGTGCTAGTTGGGGGGGCTACAATGAGCAGTTCTTC.

The gene calls are TRBV7-2 and TRBJ1-6; D gene uncertain. The CDR3 contains 15 residues. Trimming took 5 bases from V and 6 from J, leaving 14 bases between them. Per germline, CDR1 SGHTA and CDR2 FQGNSA. The chain's CDR3 is CASSRGRNFNSPLHF. For the CDR3, the DNA is TGTGCCAGCAGCCGCGGGCGGAATTTTAATTCACCCCTCCACTTT.

The chain uses TRBV27 and TRBJ1-1; TRBD1 might be the D (5 bases). V was shortened by 2 bases and J by 4 bases, with 11 bases between the two germline ends. Germline V gene lookup returns CDR1 MNHEY and CDR2 SMNVEV (reference sequence). This CDR3 is built from 14 residues. The CDR3 DNA is TGTGCCAGCAGTTTACAGGGAAAGAGCACTGAAGCTTTCTTT. Amino acids: CASSLQGKSTEAFF.

The V call is TRBV7-9, the J call TRBJ1-1; tentative D call: TRBD1 (5 bases). The germline V gene encodes CDR1 SEHNR and CDR2 FQNEAQ (reference sequence). CDR3 length equals 14 residues. Trimming removed 4 bases at V and 5 bases at J, with 14 bases between. In nucleotides, the CDR3 is TGTGCCAGCAGCTATCCCGGGGGGTGGACTGAAGCTTTCTTT. Its protein is CASSYPGGWTEAFF.

The chain combines TRBV5-5 with TRBJ1-1; D not certain. The CDR3 runs 14 residues. From germline, CDR1 is SGHKS and CDR2 YYEKEE (reference sequence). The V and J ends lost 4 bases and 0 bases respectively, with 10 bases between them. The chain's CDR3 is CASSGSVLNTEAFF. The CDR3 nucleotides are TGTGCCAGCAGCGGTTCGGTATTGAACACTGAAGCTTTCTTT. Supplemented by reference TRBV5-5 and TRBJ1-1, the full variable domain reads DAGVTQSPTHLIKTRGQQVTLRCSPISGHKSVSWYQQVLGQGPQFIFQYYEKEERGRGNFPDRFSARQFPNYSSELNVNALLLGDSALYLCASSGSVLNTEAFFGQGTRLTVV.

The J gene is TRBJ2-7, the V gene TRBV27; D uncertain. V lost 8 bases and J 0 bases, leaving 11 bases between the germline ends. CDR1 and CDR2 from the germline V gene are MNHEY and SMNVEV (reference sequence). This CDR3 has 13 residues. The CDR3: CASSYRSSYEQYF. In DNA form, the CDR3 reads TGTGCCAGCTCGTATAGGAGCTCCTACGAGCAGTACTTC.

The V call is TRBV3-1 (or the pseudogene TRBV3-2), the J call TRBJ2-7; 8 bases are shared with TRBD2. CDR1 is LGHDT, CDR2 YNNKEL, per germline (reference sequence). This CDR3 contains 15 residues. V shed 1 base, J shed 4 bases, and the junction held 6 bases outside the gene matches. The CDR3 sequence is CASSQGRGALYEQYF. CDR3 bases: TGTGCCAGCAGCCAAGGGCGGGGGGCCCTTTACGAGCAGTACTTC.

This clone came up once. The gene calls are TRBV10-3 and TRBJ1-3; D is perhaps TRBD1 (5 bases). Between the trimmed V and J ends, which lost 8 bases and 0 bases, there was a span of 14 bases. This CDR3 is built from 15 residues. CDR1 is ENHRY, CDR2 SYGVKD, per germline. CDR3 protein: CAIGASVSSGNTIYF. The CDR3 DNA sequence: TGTGCCATCGGGGCTTCCGTAAGCTCTGGAAACACCATATATTTT.

The chain has TRBV2 and TRBJ1-1; D not certain. V lost 7 bases and J lost 5, with 14 bases in between. The CDR3 is 13 amino acids. The germline gives CDR1 SNHLY, CDR2 FYNNEI. The chain's CDR3 is CASKRRTTTEAFF. DNA for the CDR3: TGTGCCAGCAAGAGGAGGACGACTACTGAAGCTTTCTTT. Full variable domain (missing parts from reference TRBV2 and TRBJ1-1): EPEVTQTPSHQVTQMGQEVILRCVPISNHLYFYWYRQILGQKVEFLVSFYNNEISEKSEIFDDQFSVERPDGSNFTLKIRSTKLEDSAMYFCASKRRTTTEAFFGQGTRLTVV.

The chain uses TRBV13 and TRBJ2-7, with TRBD2 as a possible D gene (5 bases). Trimming pared 2 bases from V and 1 base from J, leaving 15 bases between. This CDR3 spans 16 amino acids. Germline CDR1 PRHDT, CDR2 FYEKMQ (reference sequence). CDR3 region: CASSLQSLGNSYEQYF. The CDR3 coding sequence is TGTGCCAGCAGCTTACAGTCACTAGGAAATTCCTACGAGCAGTACTTC.

The chain links TRBV11-1 to TRBJ2-2; 9 bases fit TRBD1. This CDR3 region has 15 residues. Germline CDR1 reads SGHAT; CDR2 reads FQDESV (reference sequence). V lost 8 bases to trimming and J lost 5 bases; unmatched junction nucleotides: 9. CDR3 sequence (DNA): TGTGCCAGCGGAGTGGGACAGGGATATACCGGGGAGCTGTTTTTT. It is translated as CASGVGQGYTGELFF.

The chain carries TRBV2 and TRBJ2-7; D is undetermined. The length of the CDR3 is 14 residues. The V and J ends lost 3 bases and 1 base respectively, with 10 bases between them. Per germline, CDR1 SNHLY and CDR2 FYNNEI. The CDR3 here is CASSDDAGSYEQYF. The CDR3 DNA reads as TGTGCCAGCAGTGATGACGCCGGGTCCTACGAGCAGTACTTC.

This chain uses TRBV12-3 or TRBV12-4 with TRBJ1-2; D not resolved. CDR3 length equals 12 residues. Trimming cost V 4 bases and J 4 bases, with 7 bases left between them. Written as DNA, the CDR3 is TGTGCCAGCAGTTCCGACACCTATGGCTACACCTTC. The encoded protein is CASSSDTYGYTF.

The chain carries TRBV11-3 and TRBJ1-1; 12 nucleotides agree with TRBD1. Germline CDR1 SGHNT, CDR2 YENEEA. V shed 0 bases and J 5 bases; nucleotides not matched to a gene: 7. The CDR3 has 17 residues. The CDR3 region has the DNA TGTGCCAGCAGCTTAGAAAGTTGGGGACAGGGGGCAACTGAAGCTTTCTTT. Protein: CASSLESWGQGATEAFF.

The J gene is TRBJ1-1, the V gene TRBV13, with D possibly TRBD1 on 5 matching bases. Per germline, CDR1 PRHDT and CDR2 FYEKMQ (reference sequence). Trimming removed 4 bases at V and 1 base at J, with 13 bases between. The CDR3 sequence is 15 residues long. The CDR3 nucleotides read TGTGCCAGCAGCTCGGGGGATTTGGGGAACACTGAAGCTTTCTTT. Translation: CASSSGDLGNTEAFF.

The chain combines TRBV7-3 with TRBJ2-1; 14 bases fit TRBD2. Looked up from germline, CDR1 is SGHTA and CDR2 is FQGTGA. The CDR3 length is 21 residues. The V segment lost 2 bases and the J segment 7 bases; nucleotides outside the gene matches: 19. CDR3 nucleotide sequence: TGTGCCAGCAGCTTATGGCCGATGACTAGCGGGAGGGCCGACCGCTGGAATGAGCAGTTCTTC. This translates into CASSLWPMTSGRADRWNEQFF.

The chain employs TRBV21-1 and TRBJ2-3; TRBD2 reflects the table's D call only, with no check against the DNA. TRBV21-1 is an annotated pseudogene. The CDR3 is 17 amino acids. CDR3 DNA sequence: TGTGCCAGCAGCAAAGTAGAAGCGGGGGGACGCACAGATACGCAGTATTTT. This translates into CASSKVEAGGRTDTQYF.

This chain links TRBV10-2 with TRBJ1-1, with no clear D. Trimming took off 7 bases at V and 1 base at J, with 7 bases between the two ends. Germline lookup yields CDR1 WSHSY and CDR2 SAAADI. The CDR3 is 12 amino acids. As DNA, the CDR3 is TGCGCCAGCAAGGCGGGGAACACTGAAGCTTTCTTT. Translated: CASKAGNTEAFF.

The gene calls are TRBV5-1 and TRBJ2-5; the D gene is possibly TRBD2 (6 bases). The CDR3 runs to 15 residues. V lost 4 bases, J lost 0 bases, and 13 bases lay in between. From germline, CDR1 is SGHRS and CDR2 YFSETQ. CDR3 protein: CASSGGTGYQETQYF. Written as DNA, the CDR3 is TGCGCCAGCAGCGGCGGGACGGGGTACCAAGAGACCCAGTACTTC.

J is TRBJ1-1 and V is TRBV7-9; D is unclear. This CDR3 region has 12 residues. The V end lost 5 bases, the J end lost 5 bases, and 9 bases lay between the germline ends. From germline, CDR1 is SEHNR and CDR2 FQNEAQ (reference sequence). In DNA form, the CDR3 reads TGTGCCAGCAGCCGAGGTGGAACTGAAGCTTTCTTT. It is translated as CASSRGGTEAFF.

The CDR3 is CASSVARASPLHF. In DNA form, the CDR3 reads TGTGCCAGCAGCGTAGCCAGGGCCTCACCCCTCCACTTT. This sequence joins TRBV9 and TRBJ1-6; possibly TRBD1 for D (5 bases). V dropped 0 bases and J dropped 10 bases, with 8 bases sitting between them. The CDR3 is 13 residues long. Germline CDR1 SGDLS, CDR2 YYNGEE.

The chain has TRBV28 and TRBJ1-1; D remains ambiguous. Trimming took off 5 bases at V and 1 base at J, with 11 bases between the two ends. CDR3 size: 14 residues. Germline loops: CDR1 MDHEN, CDR2 SYDVKM. The CDR3 is CASSAYSPNTEAFF. The CDR3 DNA follows: TGTGCCAGCAGTGCTTATAGTCCGAACACTGAAGCTTTCTTT.